What follows is one T cell receptor beta chain and its context. The antigen remains unidentified. Every one of the donors was a healthy Caucasian. The data are from a study of identical twins. Regarding the study as a whole: Beta out-of-frame sequences showed weaker excess twin sharing. It was possible that invariant MAIT and iNKT cells partly confounded the zero-insertion analyses.

Template switching created a universal primer site, and the cDNA included unique molecular identifiers. In TCRdb, the 5' RACE reads were re-called with MiXCR into one record per CDR3 protein. The table records approximately 690,000 distinct CDR3 sequences, roughly 6% of them present only once. Material: naive T cells sorted from blood. The sequence was collected from a man younger than 35 in good health.

CDR3 bases: TGTGCCAGCAATAGGGTGCCTACAGATACGCAGTATTTT. This gives the protein CASNRVPTDTQYF. The chain recombines TRBV7-2 with TRBJ2-3; D call uncertain. The V gene's germline CDR1 is SGHTA and CDR2 FQGNSA. V lost 7 bases and J lost 3, with 11 bases in between. The CDR3 extends over 13 amino acids.